This entry is about one T cell receptor beta chain. The conserved closing phenylalanine or tryptophan is absent in this CDR3, likely reflecting a read error. The limits of the CDR3 on the DNA are not certain, so only TCRdb's listed CDR3 is given. These data are taken from a study of tumor-infiltrating lymphocytes in primary liver carcinoma. The CDR3 is 15 residues long, ends included. Germline CDR1 and CDR2: SGHNT and YYREEE (reference sequence). Between roughly 20 and 30 mg of unsorted bulk tissue served as the source from which RNA and DNA were co-extracted. Total RNA (about 500 ng) served as template for TCR beta cDNA synthesis primed by a constant-region primer. Three nested multiplex PCR rounds, a slightly modified ARM-PCR method, built the TCR beta libraries. For around 9 cycles apiece, the opening two PCR rounds ran with TRBV1-TRBV30 forward primers and a C-beta reverse primer. TCRdb re-derived calls from the multiplex PCR reads in MiXCR, one entry per CDR3 protein. The sample comprises some 120,000 distinct CDR3 sequences, around two thirds of which are singletons, and approximately 9.7% rests with the top ten.

The rearrangement uses TRBV5-4 and TRBJ2-5; the listed D gene, TRBD1, was not tested against the DNA. This receptor was identified in a woman aged 55-70 years with primary liver carcinoma and hepatitis B virus infection. Sequencing was done on a sample of liver tumor tissue from sampling region 1. As to subset: tumor region T1, superior pole. CDR3 sequence: CASSPFPGRGETLYL.